Below are 26 T cell receptor beta chains sequenced from a single sample in a study of spatial heterogeneity in lung cancer. Time point indicated: sample taken at primary tumor resection. Whole RNA from tumor, nontumor lung or frozen PBMC was sequenced unsorted. TCRdb re-called the 5' RACE reads through MiXCR, storing one row per CDR3 protein. This sample has about 38,000 distinct CDR3 sequences; 7.5% occur once, and the top ten carry roughly 28%. Sequenced here: PBMCs, sampled at surgery. All receptors come from a male donor with early-stage non-small cell lung cancer.

This clonotype was counted ten times or more. The chain couples TRBV12-3 or TRBV12-4 to TRBJ2-7; D possibly matches TRBD1 or TRBD2 (6 bases each). The CDR3 runs to 15 residues. V lost 3 bases to trimming and J lost 5 bases, with 17 bases between them. The CDR3 loop is CASSFGGLKVNEQYF. The CDR3 DNA sequence: TGTGCCAGCAGTTTTGGGGGGCTCAAGGTCAACGAGCAGTACTTC.

This clonotype turned up a few times. V and J are TRBV11-2 and TRBJ2-1; D unresolved. Germline V lookup: CDR1 SGHAT, CDR2 FQNNGV. V was pared by 3 bases and J by 6 bases, with 6 bases between. CDR3 size: 12 residues. In DNA, the CDR3 is TGTGCCAGCAGCTTTTCCACCAATGAGCAGTTCTTC. It codes for CASSFSTNEQFF.

This chain connects TRBV5-5 to TRBJ2-1; possibly TRBD1 for D (6 bases). V was trimmed by 9 bases and J by 3 bases, leaving 16 bases between them. Germline V gives CDR1 SGHKS, CDR2 YYEKEE (reference sequence). The length of the CDR3 is 14 residues. In DNA, the CDR3 is TGTGCCACCGATCCGGGACACAACTACAATGAGCAGTTCTTC. It is translated as CATDPGHNYNEQFF.

This clonotype has at least ten counts. This chain links TRBV7-2 with TRBJ2-7; 9 bases match TRBD2. Germline loops: CDR1 SGHTA, CDR2 FQGNSA. Germline trimming cut 6 bases from V and 7 bases from J; bases unmatched to any gene: 10. The CDR3 extends over 14 amino acids. The CDR3 protein is CASRPAGGTWEQYF. The DNA of the CDR3 is TGTGCCAGCAGACCCGCGGGGGGGACCTGGGAGCAGTACTTC.

As for this clonotype: Possible read error: a much larger clone is one base away. Likely a read error: the CDR3 ends without its conserved phenylalanine or tryptophan. This chain joins TRBV5-1 and TRBJ2-6; 8 positions match TRBD1. Trimming removed 2 bases from V and 1 base from J; junction bases left unmatched: 2. This CDR3 spans 16 amino acids. The germline V gene has CDR1 SGHRS and CDR2 YFSETQ. The CDR3 reads CASSFQGASGANVLTL. CDR3 coding DNA: TGCGCCAGCAGCTTCCAGGGGGCATCTGGGGCCAACGTCCTGACTCTC.

Notes on this clonotype: This may be a read error: a much more frequent sequence differs by one nucleotide. The gene calls are TRBV29-1 and TRBJ2-2; D assignment may be TRBD1 or TRBD2 (6 bases each). Trimming pared 7 bases from V and 7 bases from J, leaving 25 bases between. The CDR3 sequence is 16 residues long. Germline-derived CDR1 and CDR2 are SQVTM and ANQGSEA. This CDR3 is CSALQEGDIRGGELFF. The CDR3 region has the DNA TGCAGCGCCCTCCAGGAGGGGGATATTAGGGGCGGGGAGCTGTTTTTT.

This clonotype was seen only a few times. The V gene is TRBV6-5, the J gene TRBJ2-3; TRBD2 agrees at 9 bases. CDR1 is MNHEY, CDR2 SVGAGI, per germline. CDR3 size: 16 residues. Trimming took 7 bases from V and 0 from J; bases not matched to a gene: 8. CDR3 region: CASKRGVTPSTDTQYF. CDR3 nucleotides: TGTGCCAGCAAGCGGGGGGTAACCCCTAGCACAGATACGCAGTATTTT.

Ten or more counts support this clonotype. The genes are TRBV6-5 and TRBJ2-5, with D possibly being TRBD1 or TRBD2 (5 bases each). V shed 1 base and J shed 9 bases, with 12 bases lying between them. The CDR3 is 13 residues long. Germline V gives CDR1 MNHEY, CDR2 SVGAGI. The CDR3 protein is CASSYYRDGPQYF. CDR3 bases: TGTGCCAGCAGTTACTATCGGGACGGCCCCCAGTACTTC.

This clonotype was observed at least ten times. For the CDR3, the DNA is TGTGCCAGCAGTTACCCTGTGGCCACCGGGGAGCTGTTTTTT. This encodes CASSYPVATGELFF. The chain combines TRBV6-2 or TRBV6-3 with TRBJ2-2; D gene uncertain. Per the germline V gene, CDR1 is MNHEY and CDR2 is SVGEGT. The V and J ends lost 2 bases and 4 bases respectively, with 8 bases between them. The CDR3 contains 14 residues.

V and J are TRBV12-5 and TRBJ2-1; 12 bases fit TRBD2. CDR3 length: 15 residues. CDR1 and CDR2 from the germline V gene are LGHNT and FRNRAP. V gave up 6 bases and J gave up 7 bases; unmatched junction bases: 7. In DNA, the CDR3 is TGTGCTAGTGGCCCGACTAGCGGGAGTTTGAATGAGCAGTTCTTC. This gives the protein CASGPTSGSLNEQFF.

This clonotype was seen a few times. The chain is built from TRBV11-2 and TRBJ2-1; D is undetermined. Germline values: CDR1 SGHAT, CDR2 FQNNGV. The CDR3 spans 11 residues. V was shortened by 2 bases and J by 16 bases, with 12 bases between the two germline ends. CDR3 nucleotide sequence: TGTGCCAGCAGCTTATCCGTAGGGCTTTTCTTC. It encodes CASSLSVGLFF. The complete variable domain, with remaining parts taken from reference TRBV11-2 and TRBJ2-1, reads EAGVAQSPRYKIIEKRQSVAFWCNPISGHATLYWYQQILGQGPKLLIQFQNNGVVDDSQLPKDRFSAERLKGVDSTLKIQPAKLEDSAVYLCASSLSVGLFFGPGTRLTVL.

This clonotype was seen many times. The chain has TRBV20-1 and TRBJ2-1; 8 positions match TRBD2. Germline V gene data show CDR1 as DFQATT and CDR2 as SNEGSKA (reference sequence). The CDR3 is made up of 14 amino acids. Trimming removed 6 bases from V and 5 bases from J; junction bases left unmatched: 9. As DNA, the CDR3 is TGCAGTGCGGACGGGAGGGCCGCCGACAATGAGCAGTTCTTC. This translates into CSADGRAADNEQFF.

This clonotype was counted only a few times. V and J are TRBV6-2 or TRBV6-3 and TRBJ2-3, with D possibly TRBD2 on 6 matching bases. The CDR3 is 15 amino acids. Germline loops: CDR1 MNHEY, CDR2 SVGEGT. V lost 7 bases and J lost 1, with 15 bases in between. DNA for the CDR3: TGTGCCAGCACCGGAAGGAGGGAGGGCACAGATACGCAGTATTTT. Amino acids: CASTGRREGTDTQYF.

This clonotype came up many times. This chain links TRBV25-1 with TRBJ2-7, with 8 bases identical to TRBD1. This CDR3 spans 16 amino acids. The V gene's germline CDR1 is MGHDK and CDR2 SYGVNS. Trimming at V came to 3 bases and at J to 1 base, leaving 8 bases not matched to a gene. The CDR3 reads CASSEWGTGGSYEQYF. The CDR3 DNA sequence: TGTGCCAGCAGTGAGTGGGGGACAGGAGGTTCCTACGAGCAGTACTTC.

This clonotype was seen a handful of times. CDR3 region: CASSSFLDEQYV. DNA of the CDR3: TGTGCCAGCAGCTCCTTTTTAGACGAGCAGTACGTC. The V and J genes are TRBV11-2 and TRBJ2-7; D gene uncertain. Trimming cost V 4 bases and J 5 bases, with 9 bases left between them. The CDR3 has 12 amino acids. Per the germline V gene, CDR1 is SGHAT and CDR2 is FQNNGV.

This clonotype was seen more than once but under ten times. The chain links TRBV7-3 to TRBJ2-7; perhaps D is TRBD1 or TRBD2 (5 bases each). With 5 bases removed from V and 1 base from J, the gap between germline ends came to 15 bases. CDR3 length: 15 amino acids. The V gene's germline CDR1 is SGHTA and CDR2 FQGTGA. The CDR3 DNA sequence: TGTGCCAGCAGCGGGGGTATTACAGGTTCCTACGAGCAGTACTTC. This encodes CASSGGITGSYEQYF. The whole variable domain, remainder taken from reference TRBV7-3 and TRBJ2-7, is GAGVSQTPSNKVTEKGKYVELRCDPISGHTALYWYRQSLGQGPEFLIYFQGTGAADDSGLPNDRFFAVRPEGSVSTLKIQRTERGDSAVYLCASSGGITGSYEQYFGPGTRLTVT.

This clonotype was recorded at least ten times. The gene calls are TRBV6-5 and TRBJ2-7; 8 nucleotides match TRBD2. The CDR3 length is 16 residues. In germline, CDR1 is MNHEY, CDR2 SVGAGI. V dropped 0 bases and J dropped 4; count of bases not matched to a gene: 8. CDR3 bases: TGTGCCAGCAGTTACTCGATTTTAGCGGGGAGATACGAGCAGTACTTC. This codes for CASSYSILAGRYEQYF.

This clonotype has at least ten counts. The genes are TRBV7-9 and TRBJ1-2; D call uncertain. Germline V gene data show CDR1 as SEHNR and CDR2 as FQNEAQ (reference sequence). V was cut by 4 bases and J by 1 base, with 10 bases left in between. The CDR3 runs 14 residues. CDR3 nucleotide sequence: TGTGCCAGCAGCTCCATGTACTATAACTATGGCTACACCTTC. This codes for CASSSMYYNYGYTF.

This clonotype was counted only a few times. The chain links TRBV4-2 to TRBJ1-6; TRBD1 is a possible D gene (6 bases). This CDR3 spans 13 amino acids. Germline CDR1 and CDR2: LGHNA and YNFKEQ. V was clipped by 1 base and J by 10 bases, with 8 bases between them. In DNA, the CDR3 is TGTGCCAGCAGCCAAGGGAGGGGGTCACCCCTCCACTTT. It encodes CASSQGRGSPLHF.

This clonotype was recorded many times. The chain carries TRBV5-1 and TRBJ2-3; D may be TRBD2 (5 bases). The CDR3 totals 15 residues. Trimming stripped 4 bases from V and 2 bases from J, with 14 bases between. Germline values: CDR1 SGHRS, CDR2 YFSETQ. The CDR3 sequence is CASSPLRGSTDTQYF. CDR3 DNA sequence: TGCGCCAGCAGCCCCCTCCGGGGATCCACAGATACGCAGTATTTT.

This clonotype was picked up many times. J is TRBJ2-7 and V is TRBV4-2; no reliable D call. V lost 0 bases, J lost 2 bases, and 11 bases lay in between. The CDR3 contains 15 residues. The V gene's germline CDR1 is LGHNA and CDR2 YNFKEQ. In DNA form, the CDR3 reads TGTGCCAGCAGCCAAGATGTTACCCGTACCTACGAGCAGTACTTC. As protein: CASSQDVTRTYEQYF.

This clonotype was recorded many times. This chain joins TRBV3-1 and TRBJ2-1; TRBD1 matches at 10 bases. Germline lookup yields CDR1 LGHDT and CDR2 YNNKEL (reference sequence). J lost 9 bases, V lost 4 bases, and 9 bases had no gene match. The CDR3 length is 15 residues. The CDR3 is CASSRPGQGEVEQFF. The CDR3 region has the DNA TGTGCCAGCAGCCGACCCGGACAGGGGGAGGTTGAGCAGTTCTTC.

This clonotype was observed a few times. The chain couples TRBV6-5 to TRBJ2-7, with 14 positions matching TRBD2. Germline V lookup: CDR1 MNHEY, CDR2 SVGAGI. The CDR3 has 18 amino acids. The V segment lost 3 bases and the J segment 7 bases; nucleotides outside the gene matches: 14. CDR3 in DNA: TGTGCCAGCAGTTATGGGACTAGCGGGGGCCTCGTTAACAGGGAGCAGTACTTC. It specifies CASSYGTSGGLVNREQYF.

A word on this clonotype: A junction end diverges from the germline sequence, so it may reflect a read error. This rearrangement joins TRBV20-1 to TRBJ2-1; tentatively, D is TRBD1 or TRBD2 (5 bases each). The CDR3 length is 13 residues. Looked up from germline, CDR1 is DFQATT and CDR2 is SNEGSKA (reference sequence). The CDR3 reads CSARATGTKSGVF. As DNA, the CDR3 is TGCAGTGCTAGAGCGACCGGGACCAAATCAGGAGTCTTC.

Ten or more counts support this clonotype. The V and J genes are TRBV12-3 or TRBV12-4 and TRBJ2-3; 9 bases match TRBD1. V shed 5 bases, J shed 4 bases, and the junction held 10 bases outside the gene matches. The length of the CDR3 is 16 residues. The CDR3 coding sequence is TGTGCCAGCAGTCCGTTAATTAGACAGGGGGCAGATACGCAGTATTTT. The encoded protein is CASSPLIRQGADTQYF.

To note about this clonotype: A read error may be the cause here, since a much bigger clone is one base away. The J gene is TRBJ2-1, the V gene TRBV7-9; D not certain. The germline gives CDR1 SEHNR, CDR2 FQNEAQ (reference sequence). CDR3 size: 19 residues. V was cut by 5 bases and J by 4 bases, with 27 bases left in between. The CDR3, as DNA: TGTGCCAGCAGCCCCCCCACTCGGTTTCGGCTAGTGGGGTACAATGAGCAGTTCTTC. Translated: CASSPPTRFRLVGYNEQFF.